Each of the 18 T cell receptor beta chains below was sequenced from the same sample in a study of T-cell reconstitution after alpha-beta-depleted transplantation in children. Preparation of the TCRbeta library used unique molecular identifiers. One entry per CDR3 protein results from TCRdb running MiXCR on the PCR reads. The sample yields approximately 980,000 distinct CDR3 sequences, about 29% seen once. Material: PBMCs, mostly from graft donor cells, obtained 360 days after TCRalphabeta/CD19-depleted stem cell transplant. The receptors stem from a boy under two years old who had a stem cell transplant for SCID, so the T cells may come from the graft donor.

CDR3: CASSLAGSRNTEAFF. The CDR3 nucleotides are TGCGCCAGCAGCTTGGCCGGGTCTCGGAACACTGAAGCTTTCTTT. The V call is TRBV5-1, the J call TRBJ1-1, with unresolved D. Germline CDR1 SGHRS, CDR2 YFSETQ. CDR3 length equals 15 residues. With 0 bases removed from V and 1 base from J, the gap between germline ends came to 10 bases.

This clonotype has only a few counts. The J gene is TRBJ1-6, the V gene TRBV10-3; D is uncertain. The CDR3 extends over 14 amino acids. Trimming removed 7 bases at V and 0 bases at J, with 7 bases between. Germline V gene sequence: CDR1 ENHRY, CDR2 SYGVKD. The CDR3: CAITPDSYNSPLHF. CDR3 nucleotide sequence: TGTGCCATCACCCCGGACTCCTATAATTCACCCCTCCACTTT.

This clonotype was recorded a few times. The rearrangement joins TRBV29-1 to TRBJ2-1; weak D call: TRBD2 (5 bases). This CDR3 region has 17 residues. Per germline, CDR1 SQVTM and CDR2 ANQGSEA. Between the trimmed V and J ends, which lost 4 bases and 5 bases, there was a span of 24 bases. CDR3 region: CSVVFYGLPGIHNEQFF. The CDR3 DNA is TGCAGCGTTGTTTTCTATGGACTCCCGGGAATCCACAATGAGCAGTTCTTC.

The chain employs TRBV20-1 and TRBJ2-5; possibly TRBD1 for D (6 bases). Germline-derived CDR1 and CDR2 are DFQATT and SNEGSKA (reference sequence). This CDR3 is 15 amino acids long. V lost 5 bases and J lost 0, with 16 bases in between. CDR3: CSAGTPGTNQETQYF. The CDR3, as DNA: TGCAGTGCTGGGACACCTGGGACCAACCAAGAGACCCAGTACTTC.

The rearrangement uses TRBV20-1 and TRBJ2-1; no clear D gene. Germline V CDR1 and CDR2: DFQATT, SNEGSKA (reference sequence). The CDR3 totals 14 residues. V dropped 4 bases and J dropped 6 bases, with 16 bases sitting between them. The CDR3 DNA follows: TGCAGTGCTACCCGACTGGCTGGGATCAATGAGCAGTTCTTC. Protein sequence: CSATRLAGINEQFF.

This clonotype has only a few counts. The J gene is TRBJ1-2, the V gene TRBV12-3 or TRBV12-4; possible D gene TRBD1, 5 bases. CDR3 length: 13 amino acids. The V and J ends lost 3 bases and 8 bases respectively, with 13 bases between them. Here the CDR3 reads CASSLSGEGGYTF. The CDR3 DNA reads as TGTGCCAGCAGTTTGTCGGGGGAGGGGGGCTACACCTTC.

The V call is TRBV12-3 or TRBV12-4, the J call TRBJ1-4; possible D gene TRBD1, 5 bases. The CDR3 covers 16 residues. Trimming pared 2 bases from V and 7 bases from J, leaving 17 bases between. CDR3 DNA: TGTGCCAGCAGTTTAAGGAGGGCGTTGGGGCTTGAAAAACTGTTTTTT. Translated: CASSLRRALGLEKLFF.

This chain connects TRBV20-1 to TRBJ2-1, with D perhaps TRBD1 (5 bases). The V end lost 0 bases, the J end lost 7 bases, and 10 bases lay between the germline ends. This CDR3 has 13 residues. Germline values: CDR1 DFQATT, CDR2 SNEGSKA (reference sequence). The CDR3 nucleotides read TGCAGTGCTAGAGATCAGACAGATAATGAGCAGTTCTTC. This codes for CSARDQTDNEQFF.

This clonotype has more than one count but fewer than ten. This sequence joins TRBV7-3 and TRBJ2-3; tentatively, D is TRBD1 (6 bases). Germline lookup yields CDR1 SGHTA and CDR2 FQGTGA. Trimming took 2 bases from V and 0 from J, leaving 12 bases between them. The CDR3 contains 16 residues. The CDR3 here is CASSLVGGPSTDTQYF. The CDR3 coding sequence is TGTGCCAGCAGCTTAGTTGGGGGCCCTAGCACAGATACGCAGTATTTT. Supplemented by reference TRBV7-3 and TRBJ2-3, the full variable domain reads GAGVSQTPSNKVTEKGKYVELRCDPISGHTALYWYRQSLGQGPEFLIYFQGTGAADDSGLPNDRFFAVRPEGSVSTLKIQRTERGDSAVYLCASSLVGGPSTDTQYFGPGTRLTVL.

The chain has TRBV5-6 and TRBJ2-2; D not resolved. The ends were cut back, 4 bases at V and 3 bases at J, with 22 bases in the middle. This CDR3 has 18 residues. Germline assignment: CDR1 SGHDT and CDR2 YYEEEE. In DNA form, the CDR3 reads TGTGCCAGCAGCCTGGCGTATCCGGCACTGATTTACACCGGGGAGCTGTTTTTT. This gives the protein CASSLAYPALIYTGELFF. Drawing the rest from reference TRBV5-6 and TRBJ2-2, the complete variable domain is DAGVTQSPTHLIKTRGQQVTLRCSPKSGHDTVSWYQQALGQGPQFIFQYYEEEERQRGNFPDRFSGHQFPNYSSELNVNALLLGDSALYLCASSLAYPALIYTGELFFGEGSRLTVL.

CDR3 region: CASSFTRGPYNEQFF. DNA for the CDR3: TGTGCCAGCAGTTTTACTAGAGGCCCCTACAATGAGCAGTTCTTC. The rearrangement joins TRBV12-3 or TRBV12-4 to TRBJ2-1; D is perhaps TRBD2 (5 bases). The length of the CDR3 is 15 residues. Trimming removed 3 bases at V and 2 bases at J, with 11 bases between.

This clonotype was observed at least ten times. The rearrangement joins TRBV21-1 to TRBJ2-5. TRBV21-1 is a recognized pseudogene. This CDR3 comprises 12 residues. The CDR3 nucleotides are TGTGCCAGCAGGTTTGGCGAAGAGACCCAGTACTTC. Its translation is CASRFGEETQYF.

V usage is TRBV20-1 and J usage is TRBJ2-2; no firm D call. The germline V gene has CDR1 DFQATT and CDR2 SNEGSKA (reference sequence). With 2 bases removed from V and 5 bases from J, the gap between germline ends came to 9 bases. The CDR3 extends over 13 amino acids. The CDR3 loop is CSARIRVTGELFF. Written as DNA, the CDR3 is TGCAGTGCTAGAATTCGGGTAACCGGGGAGCTGTTTTTT.

This clonotype was found a few times. The rearrangement links TRBV20-1 to TRBJ1-6; 9 nucleotides align to TRBD1. J gave up 7 bases and V 1 base, and 2 bases lay outside the gene matches. The germline CDR1 and CDR2 sequences are DFQATT and SNEGSKA (reference sequence). The CDR3 sequence is 14 residues long. In DNA, the CDR3 is TGCAGTGCTAGAGCCGGGACAGGGAATTCACCCCTCCACTTT. This translates into CSARAGTGNSPLHF.

This clonotype has a count of ten or more. The V gene is TRBV27, the J gene TRBJ2-1, with D perhaps matching TRBD1 (6 bases). The V gene lost 6 bases and the J gene lost 10 bases, with 13 bases spanning the gap. Per germline, CDR1 MNHEY and CDR2 SMNVEV (reference sequence). The CDR3 spans 12 residues. The CDR3 region has the DNA TGTGCCAGCAGCTTGGACAGCCGGGAGCAGTTCTTC. Translation: CASSLDSREQFF.

The chain uses TRBV2 and TRBJ1-2; 7 bases map to TRBD1. The germline V gene has CDR1 SNHLY and CDR2 FYNNEI. This CDR3 region has 16 residues. The ends lost 6 bases at V and 4 bases at J; junction bases unmatched: 14. The CDR3 reads CASSGGQTTMGYGYTF. The CDR3 nucleotides read TGTGCCAGCAGCGGGGGACAGACCACAATGGGCTATGGCTACACCTTC.

V is TRBV12-3 or TRBV12-4 and J is TRBJ1-1; 10 nucleotides match TRBD1. V gave up 7 bases and J gave up 4 bases; unmatched junction bases: 9. CDR3 length: 15 residues. CDR3 nucleotide sequence: TGTGCCAGCAACCCGGGACAGGGGATCTTCACTGAAGCTTTCTTT. The encoded protein is CASNPGQGIFTEAFF.

In its sample, this clonotype was seen a few times. This chain uses TRBV20-1 with TRBJ1-1; the D gene is possibly TRBD1 (6 bases). The ends were cut back, 5 bases at V and 10 bases at J, with 23 bases in the middle. Germline CDR1 and CDR2: DFQATT and SNEGSKA (reference sequence). This CDR3 has 14 amino acids. The CDR3 nucleotides are TGCAGTGCTGGGAGTGGGACACCCTCACAGCGAGCTTTCTTT. The encoded protein is CSAGSGTPSQRAFF.